This record concerns one T cell receptor (beta chain) sequence. The antigen is undetermined. These data originate in a study of T cell responses to AZD1222 COVID-19 vaccine. Study results and limitations: Breadth and depth of Spike-specific TCRs rose after two AZD1222 doses. Donors were largely white British and mainly female; clonal diversity was possibly underestimated.

CDR1 and CDR2 from the germline V gene are MDHEN and SYDVKM. J lost 11 bases, V lost 2 bases, and 9 bases had no gene match. CDR3 length: 15 residues. The data were produced by immunoSEQ multiplex PCR, yet TCRdb's version contains in-frame clones alone and is incomplete. Among just over 70,000 clones listed, roughly 85% were seen once. The chain joins TRBV28 to TRBJ2-1, with 10 bases lining up with TRBD2. The source was peripheral blood, collected on day 0 of AZD1222 vaccination. This TCR derives from an adult in good health. The CDR3 DNA reads TGTGCCAGCAGTTTAGTACGACTAGCGGGCGCACAGCAGTTCTTC. Translation: CASSLVRLAGAQQFF.